These 18 T cell receptor beta chains share one sample of origin, sequenced in a study of vaccination and CD4 T cells after COVID-19. The study sequenced cultured CD4+ T cell DNA using the Oncomine TCR Beta short-read assay. TCRdb redid the calling of the PCR reads with MiXCR, one entry per CDR3 protein. The sample contains 3,000 to 4,000 distinct CDR3 sequences, around 15% of which appear only once. Treatment of the sample: approximately 9-day PBMC culture with coronavirus spike peptide pools or control peptides (ViraFEST assay). What these receptors recognize is not known. Sequenced material: CD4+ T cells from blood, cultured in vitro. The receptors originated from a human donor who had recovered from COVID-19.

This clonotype is classed as medium-sized (0.01 to 0.1%). V and J are TRBV7-2 and TRBJ2-4, with unresolved D. Germline CDR1 and CDR2: SGHTA and FQGNSA. The CDR3 totals 12 residues. Trimming left V 3 bases short and J 7 bases short, with 7 bases between. Here the CDR3 DNA reads TGTGCCAGCAGCTTCGCGAGTAACATTCAGTACTTC. This sequence encodes CASSFASNIQYF.

The rearrangement uses TRBV5-6 and TRBJ2-1; TRBD1 matches at 10 bases. The germline CDR1 and CDR2 sequences are SGHDT and YYEEEE. CDR3 length equals 16 residues. J lost 2 bases, V lost 0 bases, and 2 bases had no gene match. The CDR3 loop reads CASSLGDRGPYNEQFF. The CDR3 DNA is TGTGCCAGCAGCTTGGGGGACAGGGGACCCTACAATGAGCAGTTCTTC.

This clonotype is medium-sized by share. The chain uses TRBV6-1 and TRBJ1-4, with 7 bases matching TRBD1. The CDR3 spans 14 residues. The V gene's germline CDR1 is MNHNS and CDR2 SASEGT. V shed 7 bases and J 8 bases; nucleotides not matched to a gene: 10. The CDR3 reads CASIRGGFEEKLFF. The CDR3 bases are TGTGCCAGCATCCGAGGGGGCTTCGAGGAAAAACTGTTTTTT.

Within the sample, this clonotype is large (0.1 to 1%). The V gene is TRBV25-1, the J gene TRBJ2-3; 11 bases match TRBD2. The CDR3 covers 14 residues. The V gene end was trimmed by 4 bases and the J gene end by 6 bases; junction bases not matched to a gene: 3. Germline V lookup: CDR1 MGHDK, CDR2 SYGVNS. CDR3 region: CASSGTSGLDTQYF. Written as DNA, the CDR3 is TGTGCCAGCAGTGGGACTAGCGGGCTGGATACGCAGTATTTT.

This clonotype was counted only a few times. The V call is TRBV30, the J call TRBJ1-3; D unresolved. This CDR3 has 15 amino acids. V was pared by 1 base and J by 0 bases, with 10 bases between. Germline V gene sequence: CDR1 GTSNPN, CDR2 SVGIG (reference sequence). CDR3 nucleotides: TGTGCCTGGAGTGCCGGAGAACCCTCTGGAAACACCATATATTTT. Translation: CAWSAGEPSGNTIYF.

This clonotype was found a few times. The V and J genes are TRBV12-3 or TRBV12-4 and TRBJ1-3; a possible D gene is TRBD1 (5 bases). The CDR3 runs to 13 residues. V shed 3 bases and J shed 4 bases, with 7 bases lying between them. CDR3 bases: TGTGCCAGCAGTTTCCAGGGCGGAAACACCATATATTTT. This codes for CASSFQGGNTIYF.

The rearrangement uses TRBV7-9 and TRBJ1-2; TRBD1 aligns across 10 bases. This CDR3 spans 14 amino acids. V was pared by 1 base and J by 8 bases, with 4 bases of the junction left unmatched. Germline values: CDR1 SEHNR, CDR2 FQNEAQ (reference sequence). CDR3 sequence reads: CASSLGGQGSGYTF. The CDR3 bases are TGTGCCAGCAGCTTAGGGGGACAGGGGAGCGGCTACACCTTC.

This clonotype is deemed medium-sized. DNA for the CDR3: TGTGCCAGCACGGGGGGTTACAGCGGGGCCACCGCATACGATACGCAGTATTTT. Its protein product is CASTGGYSGATAYDTQYF. The V gene is TRBV25-1, the J gene TRBJ2-3; TRBD2 aligns across 7 bases. This CDR3 is 18 amino acids long. After removal of 7 bases from V and 6 bases from J, the junction contained 22 bases not matched to a gene. The germline V gene encodes CDR1 MGHDK and CDR2 SYGVNS.

This clonotype was detected only a few times. The V gene is TRBV5-1, the J gene TRBJ2-7; 7 bases map to TRBD1. The CDR3 sequence is 15 residues long. Losses at the gene ends were 0 bases for V and 0 bases for J; bases not matched to a gene: 3. Germline CDR1 and CDR2: SGHRS and YFSETQ. This CDR3 is CASSLAGTASYEQYF. The CDR3 DNA reads as TGCGCCAGCAGCTTGGCCGGGACAGCCTCCTACGAGCAGTACTTC.

This clonotype showed up just a few times. In nucleotides, the CDR3 is TGTGCCAGCAGTGCCAGCGGGGGGAACGAGCAGTACTTC. Amino acid sequence: CASSASGGNEQYF. V usage is TRBV27 and J usage is TRBJ2-7; 9 positions match TRBD2. Germline CDR1 is MNHEY and CDR2 is SMNVEV (reference sequence). The J segment lost 5 bases and the V segment lost 5 bases, leaving 4 bases of the junction unmatched. This CDR3 region has 13 residues.

The chain recombines TRBV19 with TRBJ1-2; 9 bases align to TRBD1. This CDR3 has 15 residues. Trimming cost V 9 bases and J 0 bases; bases outside gene matches: 8. Germline lookup yields CDR1 LNHDA and CDR2 SQIVND (reference sequence). The DNA for the CDR3 is TGTGCCAGCCACAGGGGGCGAAGCTCTAACTATGGCTACACCTTC. As protein: CASHRGRSSNYGYTF.

This clonotype has more than one count but fewer than ten. The rearrangement uses TRBV19 and TRBJ2-5; 9 nucleotides match TRBD1. The CDR3 sequence is 15 residues long. After removal of 8 bases from V and 4 bases from J, the junction contained 11 bases not matched to a gene. Looked up from germline, CDR1 is LNHDA and CDR2 is SQIVND (reference sequence). The CDR3 nucleotides read TGTGCCAGTTCTCCCGGGACAGGGTGGGGAGAGACCCAGTACTTC. It specifies CASSPGTGWGETQYF.

Only a few counts were recorded for this clonotype. The chain carries TRBV5-4 and TRBJ1-1; D may be TRBD1 (6 bases). This CDR3 is built from 14 residues. Looked up from germline, CDR1 is SGHNT and CDR2 is YYREEE (reference sequence). Trimming pared 0 bases from V and 7 bases from J, leaving 13 bases between. The CDR3, as DNA: TGTGCCAGCAGCTTGGATCAGGGGATGAGTGAAGCTTTCTTT. Encoded protein: CASSLDQGMSEAFF. Combining the CDR3 with reference TRBV5-4 and TRBJ1-1 gives the whole variable domain ETGVTQSPTHLIKTRGQQVTLRCSSQSGHNTVSWYQQALGQGPQFIFQYYREEENGRGNFPPRFSGLQFPNYSSELNVNALELDDSALYLCASSLDQGMSEAFFGQGTRLTVV.

The gene calls are TRBV6-4 and TRBJ2-7; D call uncertain. Germline V lookup: CDR1 MRHNA, CDR2 SNTAGT. Trimming stripped 4 bases from V and 3 bases from J, with 10 bases between. This CDR3 is 13 amino acids long. CDR3 protein: CASSAETGYEQYF. CDR3 DNA: TGTGCCAGCAGTGCTGAGACTGGCTACGAGCAGTACTTC.

This clonotype qualifies as large. V usage is TRBV12-3 or TRBV12-4 and J usage is TRBJ2-5; D perhaps matches TRBD2 (7 bases). The CDR3 sequence is 13 residues long. The V end lost 5 bases, the J end lost 3 bases, and 10 bases lay between the germline ends. The CDR3 DNA is TGTGCCAGCAGTACAGGGAGGGAAGAGACCCAGTACTTC. Its protein product is CASSTGREETQYF.

This clonotype was observed once. The rearrangement joins TRBV5-1 to TRBJ2-5; D is unresolved. The CDR3 loop spans 17 amino acids. Trimming removed 0 bases from V and 0 bases from J, with 15 bases in between. From germline, CDR1 is SGHRS and CDR2 YFSETQ. Here the CDR3 DNA reads TGCGCCAGCAGCTTGGTATCGGCAGGCCTAAACCAAGAGACCCAGTACTTC. Amino acid sequence: CASSLVSAGLNQETQYF.

J is TRBJ2-7 and V is TRBV6-1, with 11 bases matching TRBD1. CDR3 length: 15 residues. After removal of 6 bases from V and 2 bases from J, the junction contained 6 bases not matched to a gene. Germline CDR1 MNHNS, CDR2 SASEGT. This CDR3 is CASSRGTGGAYEQYF. CDR3 bases: TGTGCCAGCAGCCGTGGGACAGGGGGTGCCTACGAGCAGTACTTC.

The chain is built from TRBV29-1 and TRBJ2-1; TRBD1 might be the D (5 bases). V gave up 4 bases and J gave up 4 bases, with 14 bases separating them. Germline V gene sequence: CDR1 SQVTM, CDR2 ANQGSEA. This CDR3 contains 14 residues. The CDR3, as DNA: TGCAGCGTTGGGCCCTTGAACAGGTACAATGAGCAGTTCTTC. Translating gives CSVGPLNRYNEQFF.